The clone carrying this T cell receptor beta chain appeared a few times. What it recognizes is unknown. This sample was included in a study of early T cells in non-severe SARS-CoV-2 infection. Study-wide context: Sequencing of unsorted whole blood was done on bulk RNA, leaving chains unpaired. The study, taken as a whole, reports: VDJdb-based annotation leaned toward anti-spike CD8 responses and missed private and CD4 specificities.

This CDR3 spans 17 amino acids. The germline CDR1 and CDR2 sequences are SQVTM and ANQGSEA. V was clipped by 1 base and J by 0 bases, with 15 bases between them. Individual cDNA molecules were tagged with unique molecular identifiers, the study reported. Each CDR3 protein is one row after TCRdb ran MiXCR on the 5' RACE reads. The table records approximately 71,000 distinct CDR3 sequences, around 10% of them present only once. This sequence was found in an adult who was a healthcare worker with PCR-confirmed SARS-CoV-2 infection or an uninfected control (not recorded which). The sequencing sample was made of whole blood. The J gene is TRBJ2-2, the V gene TRBV29-1; the D gene is possibly TRBD1 (6 bases). The DNA for the CDR3 is TGCAGCGTTGAAGTGCGAGACAGGTACCCGAACACCGGGGAGCTGTTTTTT. Protein: CSVEVRDRYPNTGELFF.